The text below deals with one T cell receptor beta chain. Its antigen is unknown. This entry is derived from a study of PD-1 blockade in classical Hodgkin lymphoma. The length of the CDR3 is 14 residues. Germline CDR1 reads KGHSY; CDR2 reads FQNENV. Trimming took 4 bases from V and 7 from J, leaving 16 bases between them. The protocol was immunoSEQ multiplex PCR, while the TCRdb copy is restricted to in-frame clones and leaves out a portion. The sample lists approximately 44,000 clones, 55% to 75% occurring once. Brentuximab vedotin exposure varied, and every patient relapsed after autologous stem cell transplantation. General study findings and limits: Healthy donors were reported to have higher baseline TCR diversity than newly diagnosed patients.

The chain has TRBV16 and TRBJ1-2; possible D gene TRBD1, 5 bases. This TCR was sampled from a human donor with classical Hodgkin lymphoma. The specimen comprised peripheral blood mononuclear cells (PBMCs), sampled at baseline. The CDR3 nucleotides are TGTGCCAGCAGCCTTAACCAGGGATCTATTGGCTACACCTTC. The encoded protein is CASSLNQGSIGYTF.